This T cell receptor beta chain is from a study of vaccination and CD4 T cells after COVID-19. In the study overall: Stimulation of the cells used overlapping spike peptide pools from SARS-CoV-2 and from the common cold coronaviruses HCoV-NL63, HCoV-OC43 and HCoV-229E.

This clonotype has just one count. The antigen remains undetermined. Trimming cost V 4 bases and J 4 bases; bases outside gene matches: 10. From germline, CDR1 is SGHNT and CDR2 YYREEE (reference sequence). There are 15 residues in the CDR3. The Oncomine TCR Beta short-read assay generated sequence data from the DNA of cultured CD4+ T cells. From the PCR reads, TCRdb called clonotypes with MiXCR, one entry per CDR3 protein. The sample shows around 9,100 distinct CDR3 sequences, about two thirds of them seen only once. Treatment denoted: approximately 9-day PBMC culture with coronavirus spike peptide pools or control peptides (ViraFEST assay). ViraFEST used peptide pools to expand antigen-specific T cells before TCR sequencing.

This chain joins TRBV5-4 and TRBJ1-2; 7 bases align to TRBD1. The sequenced material came from CD4+ T cells from blood, cultured in vitro. The TCR was taken from a human donor who had recovered from COVID-19. The CDR3 loop reads CASSQGQSGPYGYTF. Here the CDR3 DNA reads TGTGCCAGCAGCCAGGGACAGTCGGGCCCCTATGGCTACACCTTC.